This TCR beta chain appears in the sequencing data of a study of blood T cell repertoires in COVID-19. Study summary: From the United States, Italy and Spain came samples of acute and convalescent COVID-19. Sources were T cells, B-cell-depleted T cells, or PBMCs; the material itself was cDNA or gDNA.

In the authors' methods: Scientists estimated how many nucleated cells there were by amplifying reference gene primers. This table comes from immunoSEQ multiplex PCR, and its TCRdb copy is limited to in-frame clones, with some not included. V and J calls and clone size are those listed in that table; D and trimming were worked out from the DNA. The sample holds hundreds of thousands of clones; under 90% are singletons and the top ten take about 20%. This CDR3 has 14 residues. V lost 3 bases and J 8 bases, leaving 16 bases between the germline ends. Germline V gives CDR1 MDHEN, CDR2 SYDVKM. This clone was picked up one time.

J is TRBJ1-2 and V is TRBV28; TRBD1 is a possible D gene (6 bases). This receptor was identified in a man aged 30 to 45 with active or convalescent COVID-19. Sequenced input: peripheral blood. CDR3 sequence: CASSLGGRMGGYTF. In nucleotides, the CDR3 is TGTGCCAGCAGTTTGGGGGGGCGCATGGGCGGCTACACCTTC.